This TCR beta chain was sequenced for a study of T cells in Graves' hyperthyroidism and ophthalmopathy. RNA transcripts were the template for amplifying TCR beta CDR3 regions. The HTBI primer set drove a first-round RT-PCR of the TCR CDR3. TCRdb reanalysed the multiplex PCR reads using MiXCR and keeps one entry per CDR3 protein. Of hundreds of thousands of distinct CDR3 sequences listed, less than 25% were seen once; the top ten hold about 10%. V lost 2 bases and J lost 4, with 11 bases in between. This CDR3 is 15 amino acids long. Per the germline V gene, CDR1 is SNHLY and CDR2 is FYNNEI. At least ten counts were recorded for this clonotype.

Sequencing was done on a sample of blood. The chain is built from TRBV2 and TRBJ2-2; no clear D. This receptor was identified in a woman aged 25 to 39 with Graves' ophthalmopathy. CDR3 in DNA: TGTGCCAGCAGTGAATGGCCGGGTCCCACCGGGGAGCTGTTTTTT. This translates into CASSEWPGPTGELFF.